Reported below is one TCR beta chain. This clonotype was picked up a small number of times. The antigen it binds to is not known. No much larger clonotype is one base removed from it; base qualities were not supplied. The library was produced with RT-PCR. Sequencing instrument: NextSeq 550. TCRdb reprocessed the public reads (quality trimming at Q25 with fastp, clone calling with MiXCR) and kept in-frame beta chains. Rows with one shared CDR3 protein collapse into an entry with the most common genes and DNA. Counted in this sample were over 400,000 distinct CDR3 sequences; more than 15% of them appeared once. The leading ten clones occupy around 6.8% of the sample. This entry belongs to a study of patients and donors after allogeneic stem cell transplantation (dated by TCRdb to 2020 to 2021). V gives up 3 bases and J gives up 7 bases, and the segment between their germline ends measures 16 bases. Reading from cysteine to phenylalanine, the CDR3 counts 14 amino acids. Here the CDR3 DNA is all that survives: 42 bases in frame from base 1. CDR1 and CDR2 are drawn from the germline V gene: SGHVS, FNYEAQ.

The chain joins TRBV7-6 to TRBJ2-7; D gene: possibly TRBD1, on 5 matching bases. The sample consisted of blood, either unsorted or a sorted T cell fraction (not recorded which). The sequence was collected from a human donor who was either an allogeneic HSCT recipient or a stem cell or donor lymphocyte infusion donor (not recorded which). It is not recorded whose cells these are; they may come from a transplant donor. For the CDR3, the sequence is CASSLYDSPREQYF. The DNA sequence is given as TGTGCCAGCAGCTTGTATGACAGTCCTCGAGAGCAGTACTTC.